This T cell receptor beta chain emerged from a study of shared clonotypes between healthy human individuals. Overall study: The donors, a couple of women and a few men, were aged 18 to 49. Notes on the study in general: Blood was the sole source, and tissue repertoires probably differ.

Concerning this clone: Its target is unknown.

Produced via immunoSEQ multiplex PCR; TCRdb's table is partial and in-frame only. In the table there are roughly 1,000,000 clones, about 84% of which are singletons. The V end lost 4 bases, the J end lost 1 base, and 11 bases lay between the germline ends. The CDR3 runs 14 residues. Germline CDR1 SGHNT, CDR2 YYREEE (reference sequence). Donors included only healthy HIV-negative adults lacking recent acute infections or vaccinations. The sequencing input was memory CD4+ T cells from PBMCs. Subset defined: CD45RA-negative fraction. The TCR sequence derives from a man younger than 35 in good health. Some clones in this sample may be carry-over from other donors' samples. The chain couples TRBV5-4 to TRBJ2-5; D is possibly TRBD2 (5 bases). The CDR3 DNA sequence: TGTGCCAGCAGCGCGGCCGGGGTCCAAGAGACCCAGTACTTC. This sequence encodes CASSAAGVQETQYF.